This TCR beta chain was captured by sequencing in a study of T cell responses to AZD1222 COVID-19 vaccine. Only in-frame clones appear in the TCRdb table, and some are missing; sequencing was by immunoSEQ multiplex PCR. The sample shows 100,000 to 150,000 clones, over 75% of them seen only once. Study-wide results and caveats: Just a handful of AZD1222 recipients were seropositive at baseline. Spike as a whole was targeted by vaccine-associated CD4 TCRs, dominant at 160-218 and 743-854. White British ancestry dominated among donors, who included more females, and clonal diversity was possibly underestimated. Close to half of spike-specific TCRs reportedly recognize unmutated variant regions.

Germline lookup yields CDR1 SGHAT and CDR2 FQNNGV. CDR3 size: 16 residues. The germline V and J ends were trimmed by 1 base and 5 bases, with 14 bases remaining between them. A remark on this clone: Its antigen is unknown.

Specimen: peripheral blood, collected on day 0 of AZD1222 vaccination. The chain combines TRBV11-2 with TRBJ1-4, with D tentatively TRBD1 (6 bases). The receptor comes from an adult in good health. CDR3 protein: CASSLGPGRGNEKLFF. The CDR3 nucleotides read TGTGCCAGCAGCTTAGGCCCCGGGAGGGGGAATGAAAAACTGTTTTTT.